This TCR beta chain stems from a study of T cells after yellow fever vaccination. Findings and caveats of the study: Overall, a small share of clonotypes was seen in both CD4 and CD8 compartments.

Remarks on this clonotype: Antigen specificity is unknown.

The CDR3 has 15 amino acids. The germline CDR1 and CDR2 sequences are SGHTA and FQGNSA. V lost 5 bases, J lost 3 bases, and 17 bases lay in between. One entry per CDR3 protein results from TCRdb running MiXCR on the 5' RACE reads. The sample lists 240,000 or so distinct CDR3 sequences; less than 9% were seen once. The input for sequencing was CD4+ T cells sorted from PBMCs, taken 15 days after the yellow fever booster vaccination. This TCR came from a man aged 25-45 years who received the YFV17D yellow fever vaccine. V usage is TRBV7-2 and J usage is TRBJ2-7; D is perhaps TRBD1 (6 bases). The CDR3 protein is CASSQDRPASYEQYF. CDR3 in DNA: TGTGCCAGCAGCCAAGACAGGCCTGCCAGCTACGAGCAGTACTTC.